What follows describes a single TCR beta chain. This entry comes from a study of blood T cell repertoires in COVID-19. Across the study: Researchers got acute and convalescent COVID-19 samples from the United States, Italy and Spain. T cells, B-cell-depleted T cells, or PBMCs provided the cDNA or gDNA that served as material.

Original methodology: Using reference gene primer amplification, nucleated cell counts were estimated. Sequencing was performed with immunoSEQ multiplex PCR; in TCRdb, only in-frame clones are kept and a portion is missing. V and J calls and clone size follow that table, whereas D and trimming were derived from the DNA. The table records more than 85,000 clones, 75% to 90% of them present only once. The germline gives CDR1 MNHNS, CDR2 SASEGT. V shed 2 bases and J shed 11 bases, with 10 bases lying between them. This CDR3 has 12 amino acids. The chain has TRBV6-1 and TRBJ1-5; D unclear. This clonotype was obtained from a woman aged 70-85 years with acute or convalescent COVID-19. The material sequenced was peripheral blood. The CDR3 spells CASSELKESQHF. The CDR3, as DNA: TGTGCCAGCAGTGAACTGAAGGAGTCCCAGCATTTT.